Listed below are T cell receptor beta chains from one sample, sequenced in a study of blood T cell repertoires in COVID-19. Data came from immunoSEQ multiplex PCR; TCRdb stores just in-frame clones and leaves some out. The sample includes 50,000 to 70,000 clones, more than 90% of them seen just once. Sample: peripheral blood. The receptors originated from a man aged 55-75 years with acute or convalescent COVID-19. CDR3s include the opening cysteine and the closing phenylalanine or tryptophan. D genes are given only for firm matches. Clone size, where shown, is once, few, many, or a class for clones that have expanded.

J: TRBJ1-5; size: NA; V: TRBV6-2/TRBV6-3; D: TRBD1; CDR3: CASNPTSRGRNQPQHF; DNA: TGTGCCAGCAACCCCACAAGCAGGGGGCGCAATCAGCCCCAGCATTTT
J: TRBJ2-7; size: NA; V: TRBV10-3; D: TRBD2; CDR3: CAISHGTSGRYEQYF; DNA: TGTGCCATCAGCCACGGGACTAGCGGGAGATACGAGCAGTACTTC
J: TRBJ2-7; size: NA; V: TRBV19; D: TRBD2; CDR3: CASSSLAGGPPYEQYF; DNA: TGTGCCAGTAGTTCTTTAGCGGGAGGGCCTCCCTACGAGCAGTACTTC
J: TRBJ1-5; size: NA; V: TRBV12-5; D: NA; CDR3: CASGEGLDQPQHF; DNA: TGTGCTAGTGGGGAGGGATTGGATCAGCCCCAGCATTTT
J: TRBJ1-1; size: NA; V: TRBV20-1; D: TRBD1; CDR3: CSASKGQGISLEAFF; DNA: TGCAGTGCTAGTAAGGGACAGGGGATTAGTTTGGAAGCTTTCTTT
J: TRBJ2-1; size: once; V: TRBV11-3; D: TRBD2; CDR3: CASGSLAGSNEQFF; DNA: TGTGCCAGCGGATCGTTAGCGGGAAGCAATGAGCAGTTCTTC
J: TRBJ2-7; size: NA; V: TRBV11-3; D: TRBD1; CDR3: CASSPEQQGNEQYF; DNA: TGTGCCAGCAGCCCCGAACAACAGGGGAACGAGCAGTACTTC
J: TRBJ1-1; size: NA; V: TRBV4-3; D: TRBD1; CDR3: CASSQVGTGSIAFF; DNA: TGCGCCAGCAGCCAAGTCGGGACAGGGAGCATCGCTTTCTTT
J: TRBJ1-2; size: NA; V: TRBV27; D: TRBD1; CDR3: CASSRERGREGYTF; DNA: TGTGCCAGCAGTCGGGAGAGGGGGCGCGAAGGCTACACCTTC
J: TRBJ2-7; size: NA; V: TRBV11-3; D: TRBD2; CDR3: CASSLVSGSYEQYF; DNA: TGTGCCAGCAGCTTAGTTAGCGGGAGCTACGAGCAGTACTTC
J: TRBJ1-2; size: NA; V: TRBV6-2/TRBV6-3; D: NA; CDR3: CASSYSTGTYGYTF; DNA: TGTGCCAGCAGTTACAGTACAGGCACCTATGGCTACACCTTC
J: TRBJ1-5; size: NA; V: TRBV27; D: TRBD1; CDR3: CASSLSGFGGQGGEKDAQHF; DNA: TGTGCCAGCAGTTTATCTGGGTTTGGGGGACAGGGAGGAGAAAAAGACGCCCAGCATTTT
J: TRBJ1-5; size: NA; V: TRBV6-2/TRBV6-3; D: TRBD1; CDR3: CASTPGGTGNQPQHF; DNA: TGTGCCAGCACCCCGGGAGGGACAGGGAATCAGCCCCAGCATTTT
J: TRBJ2-1; size: once; V: TRBV11-3; D: NA; CDR3: CASSLDSDNEQFF; DNA: TGTGCCAGCAGCTTAGATTCCGACAATGAGCAGTTCTTC
J: TRBJ2-1; size: once; V: TRBV5-1; D: NA; CDR3: CASSRNFNEQFF; DNA: TGCGCCAGCAGCCGTAATTTCAATGAGCAGTTCTTC
J: TRBJ2-1; size: NA; V: TRBV5-8; D: TRBD2; CDR3: CASTSGGGKQFF; DNA: TGTGCCAGCACGTCGGGGGGAGGGAAGCAGTTCTTC
J: TRBJ1-6; size: once; V: TRBV14; D: NA; CDR3: CASSPRLGLYSPLHF; DNA: TGTGCCAGCAGCCCCAGGTTGGGTCTTTACTCACCCCTCCACTTT
J: TRBJ2-5; size: NA; V: TRBV29-1; D: NA; CDR3: CSVSVLGGRETQYF; DNA: TGCAGCGTTTCCGTACTGGGGGGACGCGAGACCCAGTACTTC
J: TRBJ1-2; size: NA; V: TRBV7-2; D: TRBD1; CDR3: CASSLGVGQGERYGYTF; DNA: TGTGCCAGCAGCTTAGGGGTTGGCCAGGGGGAGAGATATGGCTACACCTTC
J: TRBJ2-1; size: NA; V: TRBV4-1; D: NA; CDR3: CASSQDRFALTYNEQFF; DNA: TGCGCCAGCAGCCAAGATAGATTCGCGCTAACCTACAATGAGCAGTTCTTC
J: TRBJ2-1; size: NA; V: TRBV7-9; D: NA; CDR3: CASSSPTGNEQFF; DNA: TGTGCCAGCAGCTCCCCTACGGGTAATGAGCAGTTCTTC
J: TRBJ2-7; size: NA; V: TRBV7-3; D: TRBD1; CDR3: CASSPDRASYEQYF; DNA: TGTGCCAGCAGCCCCGACAGGGCTTCCTACGAGCAGTACTTC
J: TRBJ2-7; size: NA; V: TRBV6-2/TRBV6-3; D: TRBD2; CDR3: CASSYVGLAASYEQYF; DNA: TGTGCCAGCAGTTACGTGGGACTAGCGGCCTCCTACGAGCAGTACTTC
J: TRBJ2-1; size: NA; V: TRBV7-2; D: TRBD2; CDR3: CASSLGLAGSNEQFF; DNA: TGTGCCAGCAGCTTAGGACTAGCGGGGAGCAATGAGCAGTTCTTC
J: TRBJ2-7; size: NA; V: TRBV30; D: TRBD2; CDR3: CAWSATSGTRQYF; DNA: TGTGCCTGGAGTGCTACTAGCGGGACAAGGCAGTACTTC
J: TRBJ2-7; size: NA; V: TRBV10-3; D: TRBD2; CDR3: CAISEGLAGSEQYF; DNA: TGTGCCATCAGTGAGGGACTAGCGGGCTCTGAGCAGTACTTC
J: TRBJ2-7; size: NA; V: TRBV6-6; D: NA; CDR3: CASSLRGYEQYF; DNA: TGTGCCAGCAGTTTGAGAGGATACGAGCAGTACTTC
J: TRBJ2-5; size: NA; V: TRBV4-2; D: TRBD2; CDR3: CASSQSVAGGWETQYF; DNA: TGTGCCAGCAGCCAATCAGTAGCGGGAGGGTGGGAGACCCAGTACTTC
J: TRBJ1-1; size: NA; V: TRBV6-5; D: NA; CDR3: CASTDSPNTEAFF; DNA: TGTGCCAGCACAGACAGCCCGAACACTGAAGCTTTCTTT
J: TRBJ2-1; size: few; V: TRBV14; D: NA; CDR3: CASSRRGDEQFF; DNA: TGTGCCAGCAGCCGCCGCGGTGATGAGCAGTTCTTC
J: TRBJ1-4; size: NA; V: TRBV7-2; D: NA; CDR3: CASSLGLEGIREKLFF; DNA: TGTGCCAGCAGCTTAGGATTGGAGGGGATTAGGGAAAAACTGTTTTTT
J: TRBJ2-5; size: NA; V: TRBV5-4; D: NA; CDR3: CASSLRRGEATQYF; DNA: TGTGCCAGCAGCCTTAGGCGGGGTGAAGCGACCCAGTACTTC
J: TRBJ2-5; size: NA; V: TRBV28; D: TRBD2; CDR3: CASSPTREGETQYF; DNA: TGTGCCAGCAGTCCTACCAGGGAGGGCGAGACCCAGTACTTC
J: TRBJ2-5; size: NA; V: TRBV6-2/TRBV6-3; D: NA; CDR3: CASSYSSRQETQYF; DNA: TGTGCCAGCAGTTACTCTTCACGGCAAGAGACCCAGTACTTC
J: TRBJ1-1; size: NA; V: TRBV18; D: TRBD1; CDR3: CASSPTGENTEAFF; DNA: TGTGCCAGCTCGCCTACAGGGGAGAACACTGAAGCTTTCTTT
J: TRBJ2-2; size: NA; V: TRBV25-1; D: TRBD1; CDR3: CASSEYKGTGMDGELFF; DNA: TGTGCCAGCAGTGAATATAAGGGGACAGGGATGGACGGGGAGCTGTTTTTT
J: TRBJ1-6; size: NA; V: TRBV9; D: TRBD1; CDR3: CASSGQGGNSPLHF; DNA: TGTGCCAGCAGCGGACAGGGGGGCAATTCACCCCTCCACTTT
J: TRBJ1-1; size: NA; V: TRBV5-8; D: NA; CDR3: CASSLNRANTEAFF; DNA: TGTGCCAGCAGCTTGAACAGGGCGAACACTGAAGCTTTCTTT
J: TRBJ1-5; size: NA; V: TRBV11-2; D: NA; CDR3: CASSLAGGGGQPQHF; DNA: TGTGCCAGCAGCTTAGCCGGTGGGGGGGGCCAGCCCCAGCATTTT
J: TRBJ2-1; size: NA; V: TRBV28; D: TRBD1; CDR3: CASSQTATGGNEQFF; DNA: TGTGCCAGCAGCCAAACCGCTACAGGGGGGAATGAGCAGTTCTTC
J: TRBJ1-1; size: NA; V: TRBV7-8; D: NA; CDR3: CASTLAQGQNTEAFF; DNA: TGTGCCAGCACCCTAGCCCAGGGCCAGAACACTGAAGCTTTCTTT
J: TRBJ1-2; size: NA; V: TRBV18; D: NA; CDR3: CASSGTEGGEDGYTF; DNA: TGTGCCAGCTCAGGTACCGAGGGAGGCGAAGATGGCTACACCTTC
J: TRBJ2-4; size: NA; V: TRBV4-1; D: TRBD1; CDR3: CASSARYRGTAKNIQYF; DNA: TGCGCCAGCAGCGCTCGATACAGGGGGACCGCCAAAAACATTCAGTACTTC
J: TRBJ2-4; size: NA; V: TRBV11-3; D: NA; CDR3: CASSSYRDLNIQYF; DNA: TGTGCCAGCAGCTCGTACCGGGACTTAAACATTCAGTACTTC
J: TRBJ2-7; size: NA; V: TRBV4-3; D: NA; CDR3: CASSLSYSRDPYEQYF; DNA: TGCGCCAGCAGCCTAAGCTACAGCAGGGATCCCTACGAGCAGTACTTC
J: TRBJ2-7; size: NA; V: TRBV3-1/TRBV3-2; D: NA; CDR3: CASRQLGGEQYF; DNA: TGTGCCAGCAGACAGCTAGGAGGCGAGCAGTACTTC
J: TRBJ2-1; size: NA; V: TRBV2; D: TRBD1; CDR3: CASSVLQGNEQFF; DNA: TGTGCCAGCAGTGTTTTACAGGGGAATGAGCAGTTCTTC
J: TRBJ1-4; size: NA; V: TRBV28; D: NA; CDR3: CASSLNGGREKLFF; DNA: TGTGCCAGCAGTTTAAATGGGGGCCGGGAAAAACTGTTTTTT
J: TRBJ1-2; size: NA; V: TRBV5-1; D: NA; CDR3: CASSLAGYGYTF; DNA: TGCGCCAGCAGCTTGGCGGGTTATGGCTACACCTTC
J: TRBJ2-5; size: NA; V: TRBV14; D: TRBD1; CDR3: CASSQDRGYQETQYF; DNA: TGTGCCAGCAGCCAAGACAGGGGGTACCAAGAGACCCAGTACTTC
J: TRBJ1-1; size: NA; V: TRBV5-1; D: NA; CDR3: CASNSPGQQNTEAFF; DNA: TGCGCCAGCAATAGCCCGGGACAACAAAACACTGAAGCTTTCTTT
J: TRBJ1-3; size: NA; V: TRBV7-8; D: NA; CDR3: CASSLDSRVGNTIYF; DNA: TGTGCCAGCAGCTTAGATTCCAGGGTAGGAAACACCATATATTTT
J: TRBJ2-1; size: NA; V: TRBV6-5; D: NA; CDR3: CASTIATTQFF; DNA: TGTGCCAGCACGATAGCGACGACCCAATTCTTC